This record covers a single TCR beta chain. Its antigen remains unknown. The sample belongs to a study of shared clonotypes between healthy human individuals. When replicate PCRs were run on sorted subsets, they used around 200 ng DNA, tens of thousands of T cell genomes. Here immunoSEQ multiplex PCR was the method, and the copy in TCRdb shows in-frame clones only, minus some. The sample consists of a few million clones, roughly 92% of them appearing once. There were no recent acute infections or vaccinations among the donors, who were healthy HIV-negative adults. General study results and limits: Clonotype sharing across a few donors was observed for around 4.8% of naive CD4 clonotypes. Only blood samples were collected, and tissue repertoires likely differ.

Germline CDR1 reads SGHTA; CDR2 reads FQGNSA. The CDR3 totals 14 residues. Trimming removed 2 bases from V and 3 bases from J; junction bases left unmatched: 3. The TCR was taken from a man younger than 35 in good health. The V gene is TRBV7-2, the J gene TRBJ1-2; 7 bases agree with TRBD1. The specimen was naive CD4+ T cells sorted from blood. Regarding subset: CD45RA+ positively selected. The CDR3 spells CASSLWDSDYGYTF. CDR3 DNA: TGTGCCAGCAGCTTATGGGACAGCGACTATGGCTACACCTTC.